The sequence of this T cell receptor (beta chain) was determined in a study of blood T cell repertoires in COVID-19. Sequencing was performed with immunoSEQ multiplex PCR; in TCRdb, only in-frame clones are kept and a portion is missing. The sample lists fewer than 700,000 clones; roughly 89% were seen once. CDR1 is KGHDR, CDR2 SFDVKD, per germline. Trimming pared 6 bases from V and 8 bases from J, leaving 12 bases between. The CDR3 contains 13 residues. The sequencing sample was made of peripheral blood. The sequence came from a woman in her 50s with COVID-19, enrolled during active disease. The rearrangement links TRBV24-1 to TRBJ2-2, with a weak D call TRBD2 (5 bases). In DNA form, the CDR3 reads TGTGCCACCAGTTCAGGCAGGAGGGGGGAGCTGTTTTTT. This encodes CATSSGRRGELFF.